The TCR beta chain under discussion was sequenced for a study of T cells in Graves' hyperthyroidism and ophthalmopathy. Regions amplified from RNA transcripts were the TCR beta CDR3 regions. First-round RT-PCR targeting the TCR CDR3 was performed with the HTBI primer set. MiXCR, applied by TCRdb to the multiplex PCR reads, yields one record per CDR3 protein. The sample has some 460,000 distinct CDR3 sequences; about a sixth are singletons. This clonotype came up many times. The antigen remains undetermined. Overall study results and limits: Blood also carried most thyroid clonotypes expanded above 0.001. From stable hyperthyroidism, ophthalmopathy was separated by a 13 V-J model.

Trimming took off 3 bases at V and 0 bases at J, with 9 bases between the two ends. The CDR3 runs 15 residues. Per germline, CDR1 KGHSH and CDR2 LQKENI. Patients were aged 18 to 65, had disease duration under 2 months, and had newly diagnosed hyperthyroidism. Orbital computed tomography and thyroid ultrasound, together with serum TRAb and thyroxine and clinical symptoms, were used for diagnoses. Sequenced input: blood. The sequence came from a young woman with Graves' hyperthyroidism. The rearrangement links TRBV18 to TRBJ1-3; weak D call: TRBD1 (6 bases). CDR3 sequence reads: CASSPTGVSGNTIYF. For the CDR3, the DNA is TGTGCCAGCTCACCGACAGGCGTCTCTGGAAACACCATATATTTT.